What follows describes a single T cell receptor (beta chain). This entry comes from a study of cytomegalovirus exposure and HLA in healthy donors. This table comes from immunoSEQ multiplex PCR, and its TCRdb copy is limited to in-frame clones, with some not included. This table holds roughly 100,000 clones, about 85% found once. The CDR3 consists of 13 residues. Germline V gives CDR1 SNHLY, CDR2 FYNNEI. Deletions cut 5 bases from V and 1 base from J, with 5 bases between. This clonotype was sampled from a young man in good health and CMV-seropositive. Sequenced: PBMCs. The chain links TRBV2 to TRBJ2-2; D remains unclear. The CDR3, as DNA: TGTGCCAGCAGTTTCTGGAACACCGGGGAGCTGTTTTTT. Protein sequence: CASSFWNTGELFF.